This is a list of T cell receptor beta chains from one sample in a study of patients and donors after allogeneic stem cell transplantation. MiXCR, applied by TCRdb to the RT-PCR reads, yields one record per CDR3 protein. The table has roughly 250,000 distinct CDR3 sequences, roughly 15% seen once. Sequences were obtained from blood, either unsorted or a sorted T cell fraction (not recorded which). All receptors come from a human donor who was either an allogeneic HSCT recipient or a stem cell or donor lymphocyte infusion donor (not recorded which). It is not recorded whose cells these are; they may come from a transplant donor. The CDR3 runs from the conserved cysteine through the conserved F or W. The order of the fields is clone size, V gene, J gene, D gene, CDR3 protein, CDR3 DNA. A D gene is named only where the DNA matches it firmly. Clone size is shown for a subset of rows, as once, few, many or a class of expanded clone.

>few|TRBV24-1|TRBJ1-1|.
CATSETTAEVFF
TGTGCCACCAGTGAAACGACGGCGGAGGTTTTCTTT
>many|TRBV7-3|TRBJ2-5|.
CASSPAGTSQETQYF
TGTGCCAGCAGCCCAGCAGGGACTTCACAAGAGACCCAGTACTTC
>.|TRBV29-1|TRBJ1-2|.
CSVEVGEGYGYTF
TGCAGCGTTGAGGTTGGGGAGGGCTATGGCTACACCTTC
>.|TRBV19|TRBJ2-6|.
CASSIGGLPSGANVLTF
TGTGCCAGTAGTATAGGGGGCCTCCCATCTGGGGCCAACGTCCTGACTTTC
>.|TRBV30|TRBJ2-5|.
CAWSGLYQETQYF
TGTGCCTGGAGTGGGCTGTACCAAGAGACCCAGTACTTC
>many|TRBV7-2|TRBJ1-1|TRBD1
CASSNRDRGAGTEAFF
TGTGCCAGCAGCAACCGGGACAGGGGCGCGGGGACTGAAGCTTTCTTT
>few|TRBV12-3/TRBV12-4|TRBJ2-5|TRBD1
CASSPGDRAGETQYF
TGTGCCAGCAGTCCCGGGGACAGGGCGGGAGAGACCCAGTACTTC
>once|TRBV7-3|TRBJ2-2|.
CASSPTVWGGELFF
TGTGCCAGCAGCCCGACGGTGTGGGGCGGGGAGCTGTTTTTT
>many|TRBV29-1|TRBJ1-4|.
CSVEAAANEKLFF
TGCAGCGTTGAGGCGGCGGCTAATGAAAAACTGTTTTTT
>few|TRBV12-3/TRBV12-4|TRBJ1-6|.
CASSLNAEDSPLHF
TGTGCCAGCAGTTTAAATGCTGAAGATTCACCCCTCCACTTT
>.|TRBV3-1|TRBJ2-7|.
CASSQRTPSHEQYF
TGTGCCAGCAGCCAAAGGACTCCTTCCCACGAGCAGTACTTC
>few|TRBV7-2|TRBJ2-3|.
CASSLTYTQYF
TGTGCCAGCAGCCTTACCTACACGCAGTATTTT
>few|TRBV7-2|TRBJ2-3|.
CASSLLSTSTDTQYF
TGTGCCAGCAGCTTACTCTCTACTAGCACAGATACGCAGTATTTT
>.|TRBV6-5|TRBJ2-7|TRBD2
CASSYDLGLEEQYF
TGTGCCAGCAGTTACGACCTCGGACTAGAGGAGCAGTACTTC
>many|TRBV29-1|TRBJ1-2|.
CSVEEYGYTF
TGCAGCGTTGAAGAGTATGGCTACACCTTC
>few|TRBV2|TRBJ1-6|TRBD1
CASRGTAFNSPLHF
TGTGCCAGCAGGGGGACAGCGTTTAATTCACCCCTCCACTTT
>many|TRBV12-3/TRBV12-4|TRBJ1-2|.
CASSSRDFWGPNYGYTF
TGTGCCAGCAGTTCACGGGATTTTTGGGGCCCTAACTATGGCTACACCTTC
>.|TRBV12-3/TRBV12-4|TRBJ1-1|.
CASSFGGGRNEAFF
TGTGCCAGCAGTTTTGGGGGGGGGCGGAATGAAGCTTTCTTT
>.|TRBV30|TRBJ1-2|.
CAWIAGANYGYTF
TGTGCCTGGATTGCTGGGGCTAACTATGGCTACACCTTC
>few|TRBV24-1|TRBJ2-1|.
CATSDPIGREQFF
TGTGCCACCAGTGACCCAATAGGGCGAGAGCAGTTCTTC
>many|TRBV7-8|TRBJ1-3|.
CASSLEGRGNTIYF
TGTGCCAGCAGCTTAGAGGGGAGGGGAAACACCATATATTTT
>once|TRBV20-1|TRBJ2-3|TRBD2
CSASTSGLATDTQYF
TGCAGTGCTTCAACTTCGGGACTAGCAACAGATACGCAGTATTTT
>.|TRBV7-8|TRBJ1-5|.
CASSPQILGDQPQHF
TGTGCCAGCAGCCCCCAGATCTTGGGGGATCAGCCCCAGCATTTT
>.|TRBV4-2|TRBJ2-2|TRBD2
CASSPGLAGEGGELFF
TGTGCCAGCAGCCCGGGACTAGCGGGGGAGGGCGGGGAGCTGTTTTTT